The 10 T cell receptor beta chains given below trace back to one sample, sequenced in a study of T cell responses to AZD1222 COVID-19 vaccine. Profiled with immunoSEQ multiplex PCR; TCRdb holds only in-frame clones, not every one. The data show about 86,000 clones, approximately 82% seen once. Specimen: peripheral blood, collected on day 0 of AZD1222 vaccination. All receptors come from an adult in good health.

This rearrangement joins TRBV7-9 to TRBJ2-5; a possible D gene is TRBD1 (6 bases). The CDR3 totals 13 residues. The germline gives CDR1 SEHNR, CDR2 FQNEAQ (reference sequence). V shed 6 bases and J shed 8 bases, with 16 bases lying between them. This CDR3 reads CASSPRDTTTQYF. The DNA of the CDR3 is TGTGCCAGCAGTCCCCGGGACACAACCACCCAGTACTTC.

Here the CDR3 DNA reads TGTGCCAGCAGATTAGCGGGGGGCGAGCAGTTCTTC. This codes for CASRLAGGEQFF. The chain carries TRBV6-6 and TRBJ2-1; the match to TRBD2 covers 10 bases. CDR1 is MNHNY, CDR2 SVGAGI, per germline (reference sequence). After removal of 6 bases from V and 10 bases from J, the junction contained 3 bases not matched to a gene. The CDR3 is 12 amino acids.

This clone has only a few counts. This rearrangement joins TRBV20-1 to TRBJ2-2, with D unclear. The CDR3 totals 14 residues. CDR1 is DFQATT and CDR2 is SNEGSKA in the germline V gene (reference sequence). V lost 3 bases and J lost 7, with 15 bases in between. The CDR3 loop is CSASGIYKRGELFF. The CDR3 DNA reads as TGCAGTGCTAGTGGGATCTATAAGCGCGGGGAGCTGTTTTTT.

The J gene is TRBJ1-1, the V gene TRBV20-1, with 8 bases fitting TRBD1. The junction had 7 bases not matched to a gene; V was cut back by 3 bases and J by 4 bases. CDR1 is DFQATT and CDR2 is SNEGSKA in the germline V gene (reference sequence). The CDR3 spans 14 residues. CDR3 residues: CSASSGGVSTEAFF. CDR3 nucleotide sequence: TGCAGTGCTAGTTCAGGGGGCGTGAGCACTGAAGCTTTCTTT.

The rearrangement joins TRBV2 to TRBJ2-1; D is unclear. Trimming removed 7 bases from V and 0 bases from J, with 7 bases in between. The CDR3 is 13 amino acids. The germline V gene has CDR1 SNHLY and CDR2 FYNNEI. CDR3 sequence: CASILNSYNEQFF. DNA for the CDR3: TGTGCCAGCATTCTTAACTCCTACAATGAGCAGTTCTTC. Looking up the rest from reference TRBV2 and TRBJ2-1 gives the full variable domain: EPEVTQTPSHQVTQMGQEVILRCVPISNHLYFYWYRQILGQKVEFLVSFYNNEISEKSEIFDDQFSVERPDGSNFTLKIRSTKLEDSAMYFCASILNSYNEQFFGPGTRLTVL.

The J gene is TRBJ1-2, the V gene TRBV30, with 10 bases that match TRBD1. V lost 2 bases to trimming and J lost 7 bases; unmatched junction nucleotides: 4. The CDR3 runs 13 residues. Germline V gene sequence: CDR1 GTSNPN, CDR2 SVGIG (reference sequence). The CDR3 is CAWSRTGGGGYTF. The CDR3 nucleotides read TGTGCCTGGAGTAGGACAGGGGGGGGTGGCTACACCTTC.

The CDR3: CASSLAPGTNEKLFF. CDR3 DNA: TGCGCCAGCAGCTTGGCCCCAGGTACTAATGAAAAACTGTTTTTT. The V call is TRBV5-1, the J call TRBJ1-4; D not certain. With 0 bases removed from V and 2 bases from J, the gap between germline ends came to 8 bases. CDR1 SGHRS and CDR2 YFSETQ come from the germline V gene. This CDR3 spans 15 amino acids.

A few counts support this clone. The chain joins TRBV9 to TRBJ2-5; 11 bases line up with TRBD2. CDR3 size: 14 residues. Germline V CDR1 and CDR2: SGDLS, YYNGEE. Germline trimming cut 7 bases from V and 4 bases from J; bases unmatched to any gene: 6. Here the CDR3 DNA reads TGTGCCAGCGCCCTAGCGGGAGGAACAGAGACCCAGTACTTC. As protein: CASALAGGTETQYF.

The rearrangement links TRBV9 to TRBJ2-3; D is possibly TRBD2 (6 bases). Germline V CDR1 and CDR2: SGDLS, YYNGEE. The V end was cut by 1 base, the J end by 3 bases, with 12 bases between. The CDR3 spans 15 residues. The CDR3 DNA reads as TGTGCCAGCAGCGTAACGGGAGTTAGGACAGATACGCAGTATTTT. Its translation is CASSVTGVRTDTQYF.

This clone was observed a handful of times. The V gene is TRBV7-9, the J gene TRBJ1-3, with D perhaps matching TRBD1 (5 bases). Germline loops: CDR1 SEHNR, CDR2 FQNEAQ (reference sequence). This CDR3 contains 17 residues. With 7 bases removed from V and 0 bases from J, the gap between germline ends came to 19 bases. The CDR3 nucleotides read TGTGCCAGCAAATCACAGGCGGGACTGAGCTCTGGAAACACCATATATTTT. It translates to CASKSQAGLSSGNTIYF.